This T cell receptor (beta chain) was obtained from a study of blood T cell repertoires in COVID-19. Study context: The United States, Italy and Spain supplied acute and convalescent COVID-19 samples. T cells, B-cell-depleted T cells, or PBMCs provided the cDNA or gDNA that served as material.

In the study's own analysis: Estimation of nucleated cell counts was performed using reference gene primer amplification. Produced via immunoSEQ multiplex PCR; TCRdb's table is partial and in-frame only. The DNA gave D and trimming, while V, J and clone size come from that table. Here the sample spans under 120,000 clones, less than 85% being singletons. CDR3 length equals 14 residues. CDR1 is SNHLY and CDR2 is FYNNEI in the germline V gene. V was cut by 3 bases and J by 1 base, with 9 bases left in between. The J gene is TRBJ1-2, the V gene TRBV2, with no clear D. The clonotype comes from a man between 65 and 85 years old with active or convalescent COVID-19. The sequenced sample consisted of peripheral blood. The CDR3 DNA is TGTGCCAGCAGTGAGGTCAGAAATAACTATGGCTACACCTTC. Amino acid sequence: CASSEVRNNYGYTF.